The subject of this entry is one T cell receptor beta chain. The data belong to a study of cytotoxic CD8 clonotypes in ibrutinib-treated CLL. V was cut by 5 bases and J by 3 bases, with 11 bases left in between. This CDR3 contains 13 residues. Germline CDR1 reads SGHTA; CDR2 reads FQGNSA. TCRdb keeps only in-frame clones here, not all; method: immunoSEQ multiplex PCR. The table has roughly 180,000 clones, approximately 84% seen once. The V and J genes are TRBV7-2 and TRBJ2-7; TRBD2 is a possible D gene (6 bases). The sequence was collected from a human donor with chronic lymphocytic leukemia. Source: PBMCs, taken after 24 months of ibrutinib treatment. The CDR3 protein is CASSGLADYEQYF. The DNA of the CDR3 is TGTGCCAGCAGCGGATTAGCGGACTACGAGCAGTACTTC.